This T cell receptor beta chain originates from a study of beta chain features in type 1 diabetes. Study-wide results and caveats: There was a moderate but significant shortening of TCRB CDR3s in all four CD4+ subsets of Type 1 diabetes patients.

In regard to this clone: Its antigen is undetermined.

This CDR3 region has 15 residues. Germline CDR1 is SGHRS and CDR2 is YFSETQ. With V trimmed by 4 bases and J by 3 bases, 8 bases remained unmatched. Since all of the isolated RNA was reverse transcribed, expressed TCRB transcripts were what got sequenced. This table comes from immunoSEQ multiplex PCR, and its TCRdb copy is limited to in-frame clones, with some not included. The sample lists 45,000 to 65,000 clones, under 60% occurring once. This chain connects TRBV5-1 to TRBJ1-2; 8 bases are a match to TRBD1. The clonotype was recovered from a woman aged 40 to 49 with type 1 diabetes. The sample taken for sequencing was Tregs from blood. The CDR3 region is CASSVDRGNDYGYTF. CDR3 DNA sequence: TGCGCCAGCAGCGTCGACAGGGGCAACGACTATGGCTACACCTTC.